This is a list of T cell receptor beta chains from one sample in a study of T cells in Graves' hyperthyroidism and ophthalmopathy. TCRdb passed the multiplex PCR reads through MiXCR, listing each CDR3 protein once. Of 500,000 to 600,000 distinct CDR3 sequences listed, 15% to 20% are singletons. The sequencing input was blood. These receptors all come from a man in his forties with Graves' ophthalmopathy. The CDR3 runs from the conserved cysteine through the conserved F or W. A D gene is named only where the DNA matches it firmly.

TRBV5-4	TRBJ2-5	-	CASSPEWAEKETQYF
TRBV15	TRBJ2-7	-	CATSRDRGVSYEQYF
TRBV4-3	TRBJ2-7	-	CASSQDSSRVEQYF
TRBV19	TRBJ2-1	TRBD1	CASSARQGAYNEQFF
TRBV2	TRBJ2-1	TRBD2	CASKEGVGLAGYNEQFF
TRBV6-1	TRBJ2-7	TRBD1	CATGQGIYEQYF
TRBV20-1	TRBJ1-6	-	CSARDEQGRGSPLHF
TRBV6-1	TRBJ1-2	-	CASRPGERGGYTF
TRBV6-1	TRBJ1-2	-	CASSPTPANYGYTF
TRBV12-3/TRBV12-4	TRBJ2-7	TRBD1	CASSRARQGGYEQYF
TRBV7-9	TRBJ1-4	-	CASRSLANEKLFF
TRBV12-3/TRBV12-4	TRBJ2-7	TRBD2	CASRTSTEQYF
TRBV10-3	TRBJ2-3	TRBD1	CAITGTGADTQYF
TRBV7-2	TRBJ1-2	TRBD1	CASSYPRQGNSGYTF
TRBV7-9	TRBJ2-7	TRBD2	CASSLVVRAGGTAYEQYF
TRBV5-4	TRBJ2-5	TRBD2	CASTAGSGGSGETQYF
TRBV11-3	TRBJ2-7	-	CASSLDVGEQYF
TRBV14	TRBJ2-7	-	CASSPVRVGEQYF
TRBV7-9	TRBJ1-1	-	CASSLGRASNTEAFF
TRBV11-2	TRBJ2-7	TRBD2	CASSSRTSGSFFSYEQYF
TRBV30	TRBJ1-1	-	CAWSVRRRTEAFF
TRBV7-2	TRBJ1-2	TRBD1	CASSLTGGYNYGYTF
TRBV25-1	TRBJ2-1	-	CASSASGRRPYNEQFF
TRBV9	TRBJ1-4	-	CASNPGQGGSSTNEKLFF
TRBV6-1	TRBJ1-6	TRBD1	CASSEGQGAPRNSPLHF
TRBV3-1	TRBJ2-7	TRBD1	CASSRGQGVHEQYF
TRBV6-1	TRBJ1-2	TRBD1	CASSEALLGQEGYTF
TRBV12-3/TRBV12-4	TRBJ1-2	TRBD1	CASSLDGTVYGYTF
TRBV2	TRBJ2-3	TRBD1	CASRLGQGASDTQYF
TRBV7-9	TRBJ2-5	-	CASSFHIRNRETQYF
TRBV15	TRBJ1-2	-	CATSRAGGGARYGYTF
TRBV14	TRBJ1-2	-	CASSQGAAEPNYGYTF
TRBV12-3/TRBV12-4	TRBJ2-7	TRBD2	CASSPRTSGYEQYF